In this sample, the clone carrying this T cell receptor beta chain turned up many times. The antigen is not known. These data are taken from a study of T-cell reconstitution after alpha-beta-depleted transplantation in children. General study results and limits: Recipient T cells and thymic progenitors that survived gave rise to the high TCRbeta diversity observed at day 60 in some patients. At around two months after transplant, the alpha-beta T cells were reportedly derived from several hundred expanded clones that came from non-depleted graft cells. T-cell counts and diversity were attributed mostly to newly produced T cells one year after transplant.

CDR3 size: 13 residues. Unmatched junction bases numbered 2, after V lost 4 bases and J lost 2 bases. Germline CDR1 and CDR2: SGHRS and YFSETQ. Using unique molecular identifiers, the investigators prepared the TCRbeta library. TCRdb reprocessed the PCR reads via MiXCR and lists one record per CDR3 protein. The table has fewer than 350,000 distinct CDR3 sequences, about 9.4% seen once. The sequence was collected from a boy younger than two with acute myeloid leukemia, due to receive a stem cell transplant. This chain uses TRBV5-1 with TRBJ2-7; the match to TRBD2 covers 8 bases. The source material was PBMCs, sampled before TCRalphabeta/CD19-depleted stem cell transplant. The CDR3 region is CASSTGGAYEQYF. The DNA for the CDR3 is TGCGCCAGCAGCACCGGGGGGGCCTACGAGCAGTACTTC.